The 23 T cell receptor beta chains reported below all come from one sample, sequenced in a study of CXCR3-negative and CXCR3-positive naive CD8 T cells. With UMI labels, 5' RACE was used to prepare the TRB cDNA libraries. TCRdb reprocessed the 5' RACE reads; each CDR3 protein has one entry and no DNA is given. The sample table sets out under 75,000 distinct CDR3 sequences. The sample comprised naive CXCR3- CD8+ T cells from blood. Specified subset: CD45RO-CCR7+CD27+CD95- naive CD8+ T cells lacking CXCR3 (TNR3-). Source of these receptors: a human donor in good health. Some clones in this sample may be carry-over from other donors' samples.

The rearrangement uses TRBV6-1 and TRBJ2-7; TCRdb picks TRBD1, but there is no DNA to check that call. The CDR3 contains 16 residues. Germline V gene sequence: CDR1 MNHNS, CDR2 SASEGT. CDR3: CASSEAPGNGAYEQYF.

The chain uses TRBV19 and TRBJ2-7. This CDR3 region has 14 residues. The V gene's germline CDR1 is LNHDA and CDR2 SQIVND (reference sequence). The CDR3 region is CASSIDPDSYEQYF.

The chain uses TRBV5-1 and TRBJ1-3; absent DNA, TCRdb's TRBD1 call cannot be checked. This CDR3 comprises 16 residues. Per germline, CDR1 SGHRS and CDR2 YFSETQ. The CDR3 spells CASSRDAATGGNTIYF. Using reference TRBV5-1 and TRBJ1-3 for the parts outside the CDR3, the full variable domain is KAGVTQTPRYLIKTRGQQVTLSCSPISGHRSVSWYQQTPGQGLQFLFEYFSETQRNKGNFPGRFSGRQFSNSRSEMNVSTLELGDSALYLCASSRDAATGGNTIYFGEGSWLTVV.

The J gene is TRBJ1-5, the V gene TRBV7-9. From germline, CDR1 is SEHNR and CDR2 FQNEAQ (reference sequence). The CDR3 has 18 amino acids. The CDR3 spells CASSATPGAGPSNQPQHF.

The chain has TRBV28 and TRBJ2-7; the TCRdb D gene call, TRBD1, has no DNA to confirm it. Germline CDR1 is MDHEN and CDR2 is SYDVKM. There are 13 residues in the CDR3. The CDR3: CASSQHALFGQYF.

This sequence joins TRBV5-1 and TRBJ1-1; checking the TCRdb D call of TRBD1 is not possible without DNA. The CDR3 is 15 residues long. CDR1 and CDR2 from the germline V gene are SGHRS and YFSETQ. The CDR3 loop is CASSPQGNMNTEAFF. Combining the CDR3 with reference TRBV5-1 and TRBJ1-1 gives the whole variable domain KAGVTQTPRYLIKTRGQQVTLSCSPISGHRSVSWYQQTPGQGLQFLFEYFSETQRNKGNFPGRFSGRQFSNSRSEMNVSTLELGDSALYLCASSPQGNMNTEAFFGQGTRLTVV.

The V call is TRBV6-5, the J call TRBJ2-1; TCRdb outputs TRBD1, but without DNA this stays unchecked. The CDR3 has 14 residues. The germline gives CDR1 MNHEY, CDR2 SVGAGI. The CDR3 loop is CASSYSNGNNEQFF.

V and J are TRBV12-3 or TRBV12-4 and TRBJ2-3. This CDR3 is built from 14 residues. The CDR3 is CASRLAGVTDTQYF.

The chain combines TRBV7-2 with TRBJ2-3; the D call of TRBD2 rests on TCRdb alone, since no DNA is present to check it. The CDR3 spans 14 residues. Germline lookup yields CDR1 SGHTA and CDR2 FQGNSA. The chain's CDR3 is CASLAGSNTDTQYF.

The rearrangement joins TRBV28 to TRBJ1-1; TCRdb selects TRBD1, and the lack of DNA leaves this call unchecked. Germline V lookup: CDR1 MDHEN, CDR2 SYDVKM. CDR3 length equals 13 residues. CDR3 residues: CASIGQPNTEAFF.

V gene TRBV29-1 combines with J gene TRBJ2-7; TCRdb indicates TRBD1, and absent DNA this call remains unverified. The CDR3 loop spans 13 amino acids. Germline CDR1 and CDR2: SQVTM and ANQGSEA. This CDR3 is CSVLDRVAYEQYF.

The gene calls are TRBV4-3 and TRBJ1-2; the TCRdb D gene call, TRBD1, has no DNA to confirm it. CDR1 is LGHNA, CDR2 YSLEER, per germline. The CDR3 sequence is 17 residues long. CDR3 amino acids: CASSQDLLISGNSGYTF.

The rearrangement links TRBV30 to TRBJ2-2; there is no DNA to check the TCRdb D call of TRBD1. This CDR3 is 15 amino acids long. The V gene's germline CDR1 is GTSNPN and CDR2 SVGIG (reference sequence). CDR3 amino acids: CAWSVRDRDTGELFF.

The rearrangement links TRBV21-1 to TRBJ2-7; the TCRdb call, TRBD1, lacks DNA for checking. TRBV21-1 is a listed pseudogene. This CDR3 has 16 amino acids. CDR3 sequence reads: CASSKVEGDGTYEQYF.

CDR3 sequence: CASSFLVIPDTEAFF. V is TRBV7-8 and J is TRBJ1-1; TCRdb names TRBD1, which stays unverified in the absence of DNA. CDR1 SGHVS and CDR2 FQNEAQ come from the germline V gene. The CDR3 covers 15 residues. Complete variable domain (other parts from reference TRBV7-8 and TRBJ1-1): GAGVSQSPRYKVAKRGQDVALRCDPISGHVSLFWYQQALGQGPEFLTYFQNEAQLDKSGLPSDRFFAERPEGSVSTLKIQRTQQEDSAVYLCASSFLVIPDTEAFFGQGTRLTVV.

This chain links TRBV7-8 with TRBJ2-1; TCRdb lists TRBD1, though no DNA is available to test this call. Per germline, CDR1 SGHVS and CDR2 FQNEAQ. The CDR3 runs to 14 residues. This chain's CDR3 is CASKLGAGLVEQFF.

The CDR3 loop reads CSVDLQGTGELFF. The V call is TRBV29-1, the J call TRBJ2-2; TCRdb reports TRBD1, a call that lacks DNA to check it against. The CDR3 has 13 residues. Germline CDR1 reads SQVTM; CDR2 reads ANQGSEA.

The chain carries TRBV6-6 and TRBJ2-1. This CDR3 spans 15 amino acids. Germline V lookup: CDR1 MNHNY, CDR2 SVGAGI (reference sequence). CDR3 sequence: CASSYEIVSYNEQFF.

CDR3 amino acids: CASSLGLAGAIEQYF. The chain joins TRBV5-4 to TRBJ2-7; TCRdb names TRBD2, which stays unverified in the absence of DNA. CDR1 and CDR2 from the germline V gene are SGHNT and YYREEE (reference sequence). There are 15 residues in the CDR3.

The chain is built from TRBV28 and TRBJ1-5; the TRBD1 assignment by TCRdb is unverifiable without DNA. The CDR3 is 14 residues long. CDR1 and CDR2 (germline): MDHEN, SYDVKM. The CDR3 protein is CASESVQGNQPQHF.

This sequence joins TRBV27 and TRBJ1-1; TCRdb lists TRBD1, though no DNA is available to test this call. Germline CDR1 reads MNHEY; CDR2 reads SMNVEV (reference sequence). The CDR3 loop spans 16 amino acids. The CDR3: CASRYSQGHLDTEAFF.

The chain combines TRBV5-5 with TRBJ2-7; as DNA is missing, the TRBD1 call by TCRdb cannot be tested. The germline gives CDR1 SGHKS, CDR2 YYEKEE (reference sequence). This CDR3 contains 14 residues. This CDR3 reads CASSLWGSSYEQYF. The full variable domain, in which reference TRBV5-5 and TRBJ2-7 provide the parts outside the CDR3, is DAGVTQSPTHLIKTRGQQVTLRCSPISGHKSVSWYQQVLGQGPQFIFQYYEKEERGRGNFPDRFSARQFPNYSSELNVNALLLGDSALYLCASSLWGSSYEQYFGPGTRLTVT.

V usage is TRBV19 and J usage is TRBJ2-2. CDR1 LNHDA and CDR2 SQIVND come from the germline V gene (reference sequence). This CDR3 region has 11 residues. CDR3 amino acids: CASSVTGELFF. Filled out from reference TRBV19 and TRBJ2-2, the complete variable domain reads DGGITQSPKYLFRKEGQNVTLSCEQNLNHDAMYWYRQDPGQGLRLIYYSQIVNDFQKGDIAEGYSVSREKKESFPLTVTSAQKNPTAFYLCASSVTGELFFGEGSRLTVL.